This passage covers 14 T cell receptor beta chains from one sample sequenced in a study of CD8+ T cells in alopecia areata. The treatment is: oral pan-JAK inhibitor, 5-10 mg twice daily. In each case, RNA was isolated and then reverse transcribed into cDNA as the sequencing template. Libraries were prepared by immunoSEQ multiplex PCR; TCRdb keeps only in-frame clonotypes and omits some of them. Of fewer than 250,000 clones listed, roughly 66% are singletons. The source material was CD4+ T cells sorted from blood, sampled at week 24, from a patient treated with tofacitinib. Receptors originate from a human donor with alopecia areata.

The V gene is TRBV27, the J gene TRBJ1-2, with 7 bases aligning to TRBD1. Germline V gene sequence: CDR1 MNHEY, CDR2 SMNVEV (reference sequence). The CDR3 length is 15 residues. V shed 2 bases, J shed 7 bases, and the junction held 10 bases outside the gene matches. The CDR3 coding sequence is TGTGCCAGCAGTTTAAAGGCAAGACAGGGTACTGGCTACACCTTC. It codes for CASSLKARQGTGYTF.

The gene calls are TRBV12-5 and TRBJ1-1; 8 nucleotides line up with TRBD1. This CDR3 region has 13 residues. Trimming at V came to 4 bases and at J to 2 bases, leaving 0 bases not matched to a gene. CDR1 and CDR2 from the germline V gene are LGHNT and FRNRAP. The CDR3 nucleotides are TGTGCTAGTGGTTCAGGGGGCAACACTGAAGCTTTCTTT. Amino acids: CASGSGGNTEAFF.

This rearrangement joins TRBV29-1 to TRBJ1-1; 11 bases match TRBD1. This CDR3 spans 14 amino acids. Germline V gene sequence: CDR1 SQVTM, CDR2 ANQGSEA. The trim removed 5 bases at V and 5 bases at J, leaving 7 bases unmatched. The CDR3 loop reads CSVQLGQGVTEAFF. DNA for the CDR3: TGCAGCGTTCAACTGGGACAGGGGGTGACTGAAGCTTTCTTT.

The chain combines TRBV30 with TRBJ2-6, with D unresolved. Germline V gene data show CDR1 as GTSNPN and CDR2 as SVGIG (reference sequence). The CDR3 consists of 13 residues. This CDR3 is CALTPSGANVLTF. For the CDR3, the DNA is TGTGCTCTAACACCCTCTGGGGCCAACGTCCTGACTTTC.

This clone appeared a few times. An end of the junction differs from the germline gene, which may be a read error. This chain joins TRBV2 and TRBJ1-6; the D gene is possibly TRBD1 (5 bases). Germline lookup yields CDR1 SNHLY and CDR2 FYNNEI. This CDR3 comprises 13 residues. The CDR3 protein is CASSEAAVGEIDF. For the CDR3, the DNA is TGTGCCAGCAGTGAAGCTGCGGTAGGGGAGATCGACTTT.

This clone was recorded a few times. This CDR3 reads CASSASRDRSYEQYF. In DNA form, the CDR3 reads TGTGCCAGCAGCGCCTCCCGGGACAGGTCCTACGAGCAGTACTTC. This chain connects TRBV9 to TRBJ2-7; 8 bases are a match to TRBD1. This CDR3 contains 15 residues. The junction had 6 bases not matched to a gene; V was cut back by 3 bases and J by 1 base. Per germline, CDR1 SGDLS and CDR2 YYNGEE.

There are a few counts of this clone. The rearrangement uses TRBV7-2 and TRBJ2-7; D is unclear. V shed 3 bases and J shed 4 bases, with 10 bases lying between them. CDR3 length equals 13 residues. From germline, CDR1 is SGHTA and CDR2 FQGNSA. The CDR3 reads CASSFSDFYEQYF. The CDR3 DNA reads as TGTGCCAGCAGCTTTTCAGATTTTTACGAGCAGTACTTC.

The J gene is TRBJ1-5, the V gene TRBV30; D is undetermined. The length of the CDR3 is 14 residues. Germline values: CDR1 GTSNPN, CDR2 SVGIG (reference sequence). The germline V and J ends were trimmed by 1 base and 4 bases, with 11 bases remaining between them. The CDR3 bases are TGTGCCTGGAGTGGAGGTTGGGGTAATCAGCCCCAGCATTTT. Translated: CAWSGGWGNQPQHF.

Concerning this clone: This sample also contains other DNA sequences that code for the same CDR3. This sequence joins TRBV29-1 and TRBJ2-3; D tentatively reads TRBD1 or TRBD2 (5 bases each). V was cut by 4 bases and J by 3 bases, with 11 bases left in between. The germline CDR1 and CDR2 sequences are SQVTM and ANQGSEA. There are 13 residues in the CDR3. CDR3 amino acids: CSVALRGTDTQYF. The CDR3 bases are TGCAGCGTTGCCTTGAGGGGAACAGATACGCAGTATTTT.

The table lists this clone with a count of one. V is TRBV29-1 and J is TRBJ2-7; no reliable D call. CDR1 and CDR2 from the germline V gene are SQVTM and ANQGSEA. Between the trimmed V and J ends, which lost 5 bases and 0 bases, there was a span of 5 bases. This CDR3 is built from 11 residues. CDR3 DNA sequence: TGCAGCGTTTCGGGCTCCTACGAGCAGTACTTC. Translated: CSVSGSYEQYF.

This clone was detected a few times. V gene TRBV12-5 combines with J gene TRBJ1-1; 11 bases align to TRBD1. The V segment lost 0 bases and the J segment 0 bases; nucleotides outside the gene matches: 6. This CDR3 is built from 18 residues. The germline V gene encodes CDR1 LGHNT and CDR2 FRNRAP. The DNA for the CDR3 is TGTGCTAGTGGTTTGGTACTAGGGACAGGGGGGATGAACACTGAAGCTTTCTTT. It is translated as CASGLVLGTGGMNTEAFF.

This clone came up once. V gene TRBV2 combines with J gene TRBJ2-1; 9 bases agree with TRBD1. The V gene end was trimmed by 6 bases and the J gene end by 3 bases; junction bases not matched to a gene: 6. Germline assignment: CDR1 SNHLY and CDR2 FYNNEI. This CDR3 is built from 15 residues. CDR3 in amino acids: CASSRGQGHYNEQFF. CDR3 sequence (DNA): TGTGCCAGCAGCCGGGGACAGGGCCACTACAATGAGCAGTTCTTC. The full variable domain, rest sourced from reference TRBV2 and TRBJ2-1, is EPEVTQTPSHQVTQMGQEVILRCVPISNHLYFYWYRQILGQKVEFLVSFYNNEISEKSEIFDDQFSVERPDGSNFTLKIRSTKLEDSAMYFCASSRGQGHYNEQFFGPGTRLTVL.

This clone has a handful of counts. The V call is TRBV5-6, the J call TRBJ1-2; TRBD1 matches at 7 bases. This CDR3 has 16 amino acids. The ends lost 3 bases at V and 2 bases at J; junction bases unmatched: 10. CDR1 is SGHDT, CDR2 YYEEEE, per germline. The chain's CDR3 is CASSYLPGQLNYGYTF. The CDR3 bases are TGTGCCAGCAGCTACCTTCCGGGACAGTTAAACTATGGCTACACCTTC.

The CDR3 nucleotides are TGTGCCCGGGGACTAGCGGGGGGTCCTAGCGCAAACACCGGGGAGCTGTTTTTT. Encoded protein: CARGLAGGPSANTGELFF. The rearrangement links TRBV30 to TRBJ2-2; 15 positions match TRBD2. The germline gives CDR1 GTSNPN, CDR2 SVGIG (reference sequence). With 8 bases clipped from V and 2 bases from J, the junction kept 12 bases outside the gene matches. The CDR3 has 18 residues. Complete variable domain (other parts from reference TRBV30 and TRBJ2-2): SQTIHQWPATLVQPVGSPLSLECTVEGTSNPNLYWYRQAAGRGLQLLFYSVGIGQISSEVPQNLSASRPQDRQFILSSKKLLLSDSGFYLCARGLAGGPSANTGELFFGEGSRLTVL.